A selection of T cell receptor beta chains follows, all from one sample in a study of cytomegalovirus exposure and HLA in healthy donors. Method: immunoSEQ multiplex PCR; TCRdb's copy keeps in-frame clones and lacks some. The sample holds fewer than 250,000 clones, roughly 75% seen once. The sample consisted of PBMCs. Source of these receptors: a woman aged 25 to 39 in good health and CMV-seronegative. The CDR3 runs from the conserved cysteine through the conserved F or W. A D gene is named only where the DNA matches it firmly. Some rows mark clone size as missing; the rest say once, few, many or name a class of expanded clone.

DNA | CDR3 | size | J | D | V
TGTGCCAGTAGTATTAGAGGGACAAGCTATGGCTACACCTTC | CASSIRGTSYGYTF | . | TRBJ1-2 | . | TRBV19
TGTGCCAGCAGATCAGGGGGCACTGAAGCTTTCTTT | CASRSGGTEAFF | . | TRBJ1-1 | TRBD1 | TRBV6-6
TGTGCCAGTGGACTAGCGGGCACAGATACGCAGTATTTT | CASGLAGTDTQYF | . | TRBJ2-3 | TRBD2 | TRBV25-1
TGTGCCAGCAGGTTATCCAGGGGGCTTAACACAGATACGCAGTATTTT | CASRLSRGLNTDTQYF | once | TRBJ2-3 | TRBD1 | TRBV27
TGTGCCAGCAGCGTAGGATGGGACTCCAACTACGAGCAGTACTTC | CASSVGWDSNYEQYF | few | TRBJ2-7 | . | TRBV9
TGTGCCTGGACAGGGGGTCAGTCACCCCTCCACTTT | CAWTGGQSPLHF | . | TRBJ1-6 | TRBD1 | TRBV30
TGTGCCTGGAGTTCAATCCCGGGACAGCCGAGGCAACTGTTTTTT | CAWSSIPGQPRQLFF | . | TRBJ2-2 | TRBD1 | TRBV30
TGTGCCAGCAGCTTAGTAGGGACTAGAAGTGGCAATGAGCAGTTCTTC | CASSLVGTRSGNEQFF | . | TRBJ2-1 | TRBD2 | TRBV7-9
TGTGCCAGCAGCTTAGAAGATGCAGGAATGTACGAGCAGTACTTC | CASSLEDAGMYEQYF | . | TRBJ2-7 | . | TRBV11-2
TGTGCCCGGTTGACAGGGAGAAATTCACCCCTCCACTTT | CARLTGRNSPLHF | . | TRBJ1-6 | TRBD1 | TRBV30
TGTGCCAGCAGCTTAGCTGTTAGAGGCACAGATACGCAGTATTTT | CASSLAVRGTDTQYF | . | TRBJ2-3 | . | TRBV11-3
TGCGCCAGCAGCCGGATTCCGGGACTAGGGGGCTACGAGCAGTACTTC | CASSRIPGLGGYEQYF | . | TRBJ2-7 | TRBD2 | TRBV5-1
TGTGCCAGCTCACCTAGTTCGGGTGGAAGGGAGCAGTACTTC | CASSPSSGGREQYF | . | TRBJ2-7 | . | TRBV18
TGTGCCAGCACGTCCACTCCGGAGGGCTACACCTTC | CASTSTPEGYTF | . | TRBJ1-2 | . | TRBV2
TGTGTCAGCAGTTTAAGGCAGGGGGACTCTCTACCCTATGGCTACACCTTC | CVSSLRQGDSLPYGYTF | . | TRBJ1-2 | TRBD1 | TRBV27
TGTGCCAGCAGCGGCCAGGGTAACGGGGCCAACGTCCTGACTTTC | CASSGQGNGANVLTF | . | TRBJ2-6 | . | TRBV9
TGTGCCAGCAGCCGCCTTGGGGGCAGTTACTACGAGCAGTACTTC | CASSRLGGSYYEQYF | . | TRBJ2-7 | . | TRBV14
TGTGCCAGCAGTGGGCAGCGGGGGGCCGGGGAGCTGTTTTTT | CASSGQRGAGELFF | . | TRBJ2-2 | TRBD2 | TRBV2
TGTGCCAGCAGCGGCAAATTGGGGAGGAATGAGCAGTTCTTC | CASSGKLGRNEQFF | . | TRBJ2-1 | . | TRBV9
TGTGCCAGCAGCCCGGTCGGGGGGAGGAGCACTGAAGCTTTCTTT | CASSPVGGRSTEAFF | . | TRBJ1-1 | . | TRBV11-2
TGTGCCAGCAGTCCTAAACCGTTGACAGTTAGCAATCAGCCCCAGCATTTT | CASSPKPLTVSNQPQHF | . | TRBJ1-5 | . | TRBV27
TGTGCCAGCAGTGACCCCGGACAGGGGGACACTGAAGCTTTCTTT | CASSDPGQGDTEAFF | few | TRBJ1-1 | TRBD1 | TRBV25-1
TGTGCCAGCAGCTTAGAAGGGACTTACATGAACACTGAAGCTTTCTTT | CASSLEGTYMNTEAFF | . | TRBJ1-1 | . | TRBV5-4
TGCGCCAGCAGCTATACAGGGCTCACTGAAGCTTTCTTT | CASSYTGLTEAFF | once | TRBJ1-1 | . | TRBV5-1
TGTGCCAACAGTACAGGGGTACCTGGGGCCAACGTCCTGACTTTC | CANSTGVPGANVLTF | . | TRBJ2-6 | TRBD1 | TRBV2
TGTGCCAGCAGCCCAACCGGGACTAGCGGGGTTTACAATGAGCAGTTCTTC | CASSPTGTSGVYNEQFF | . | TRBJ2-1 | TRBD2 | TRBV11-2
TGTGCCAGCAGTGGGCAAGGACAGGGTGGAAACACCATATATTTT | CASSGQGQGGNTIYF | . | TRBJ1-3 | TRBD1 | TRBV6-1
TGTGCCAGCAGTGATCCTAGGTACAGGCAGGATGAAAAACTGTTTTTT | CASSDPRYRQDEKLFF | . | TRBJ1-4 | . | TRBV2
TGTGCCAGCAGTGGAGAAAAGCCGGGACAGGGTTACGAGCAGTACTTC | CASSGEKPGQGYEQYF | many | TRBJ2-7 | TRBD1 | TRBV2
TGTGCCAGGCCGGGACAGGGTTTGCAGCCCCAGCATTTT | CARPGQGLQPQHF | . | TRBJ1-5 | TRBD1 | TRBV5-5
TGTGCCAGCACCACAGAAGACAGGGGGAATAATTCACCCCTCCACTTT | CASTTEDRGNNSPLHF | . | TRBJ1-6 | TRBD1 | TRBV5-6
TGTGCCAGCAGGAGGACAGGGAGTGTGTCCTATAATTCACCCCTCCACTTT | CASRRTGSVSYNSPLHF | . | TRBJ1-6 | TRBD1 | TRBV2
TGTGCCATCAGTGAGAGTTGGGGACAGGGGAACTATGGCTACACCTTC | CAISESWGQGNYGYTF | . | TRBJ1-2 | TRBD1 | TRBV10-3
TGTGCTAGCACCCATACCCCCACTAGCGGGAGGGCAGAGACCCAGTACTTC | CASTHTPTSGRAETQYF | once | TRBJ2-5 | TRBD2 | TRBV7-7
TGTGCAAGTCGCTTAGCGAGGGGACTAGCGAGAATCAATGAGCAGTTCTTC | CASRLARGLARINEQFF | . | TRBJ2-1 | . | TRBV12-2
TGTGCCAGCACCCAGAGTGCGGGACTCAATCAGCCCCAGCATTTT | CASTQSAGLNQPQHF | . | TRBJ1-5 | . | TRBV6-1
TGTGCCAGCACTAGAGGGACTAGCGGGGGGACGACTGAGCAGTTCTTC | CASTRGTSGGTTEQFF | . | TRBJ2-1 | TRBD2 | TRBV27
TGTGCCAGAGGCCGGGACAGGGGAACCTACGAGCAGTACTTC | CARGRDRGTYEQYF | . | TRBJ2-7 | TRBD1 | TRBV5-3
TGCGCCAGCACTTCGGGGGTCCGTCTAGAGACAGATACGCAGTATTTT | CASTSGVRLETDTQYF | . | TRBJ2-3 | . | TRBV5-1
TGTGCCAGCAGCTTTGAGGGGAGGGGCACCGGGGAGCTGTTTTTT | CASSFEGRGTGELFF | . | TRBJ2-2 | TRBD2 | TRBV7-8
TGTGCCAGCAGCCCCGGGACAGGAAACATTCAGTACTTC | CASSPGTGNIQYF | . | TRBJ2-4 | TRBD1 | TRBV27
TGTGCCAGCAGTCCCGCGTTAGGGGGGGAAGAGACCCAGTACTTC | CASSPALGGEETQYF | once | TRBJ2-5 | . | TRBV6-6
TGTGCCTGGAGTGGCTTGGGCGGGAGTGGCACCGGGGAGCTGTTTTTT | CAWSGLGGSGTGELFF | . | TRBJ2-2 | TRBD2 | TRBV30
TGTGCCAGCAGCGTAGCTACCCGGAATTCACCCCTCCACTTT | CASSVATRNSPLHF | . | TRBJ1-6 | . | TRBV9
TGTGCCAGCAGCTTATCGGGGTTTGGCAATGAGCAGTTCTTC | CASSLSGFGNEQFF | . | TRBJ2-1 | . | TRBV7-9
TGTGCCAGCAGTAGGAGACAGGGCTCTACTTTGAGCTCCTACAATGAGCAGTTCTTC | CASSRRQGSTLSSYNEQFF | . | TRBJ2-1 | TRBD1 | TRBV2